Below, one T cell receptor beta chain is given with its context. Its matching antigen is unknown. This clone may be a read error of a much larger clone one base away. This specimen belongs to a study of T cells in Graves' hyperthyroidism and ophthalmopathy. Exclusion followed for patients with uncontrolled infection, other autoimmune disease, pregnancy or lactation. TCR beta CDR3 regions were amplified from RNA transcripts. The study used the HTBI primer set for a first-round RT-PCR of the TCR CDR3. TCRdb fed the multiplex PCR reads into MiXCR, producing one record per CDR3 protein. This table has approximately 690,000 distinct CDR3 sequences, about 14% appearing once. Overall study findings and caveats: Most thyroid-expanded clonotypes above 0.001 were also found in blood.

This sequence originates from a woman in her 50s with Graves' ophthalmopathy. The sequenced material came from blood.

CDR3 DNA sequence: TGTGCCAGCAGAGAACATAGCGGGAGGGCATCCTACGATGAGCAGTTCTTC. This encodes CASREHSGRASYDEQFF. The J gene is TRBJ2-1, the V gene TRBV12-3 or TRBV12-4; 11 bases match TRBD2. This CDR3 region has 17 residues.